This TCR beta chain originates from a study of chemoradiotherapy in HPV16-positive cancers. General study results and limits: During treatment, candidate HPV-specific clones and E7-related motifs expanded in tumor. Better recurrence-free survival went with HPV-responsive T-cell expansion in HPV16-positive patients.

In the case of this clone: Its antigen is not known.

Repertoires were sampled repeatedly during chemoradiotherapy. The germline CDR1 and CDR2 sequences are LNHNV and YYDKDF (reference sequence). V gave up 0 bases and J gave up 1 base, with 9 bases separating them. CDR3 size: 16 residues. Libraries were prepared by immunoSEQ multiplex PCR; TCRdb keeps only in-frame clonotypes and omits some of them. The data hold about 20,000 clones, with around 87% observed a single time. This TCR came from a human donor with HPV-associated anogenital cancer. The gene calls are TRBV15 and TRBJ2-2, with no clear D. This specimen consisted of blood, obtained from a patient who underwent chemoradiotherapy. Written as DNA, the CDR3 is TGTGCCACCAGCAGAGATCTCCGACAGAACACCGGGGAGCTGTTTTTT. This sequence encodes CATSRDLRQNTGELFF.